This record concerns one T cell receptor (beta chain) sequence. Antigen specificity is unknown. This entry belongs to a study of cytomegalovirus exposure and HLA in healthy donors. Study-level points and caveats: Association of under 20,000 TCR beta sequences with HLA alleles was found at 0.05 false discovery rate in a later analysis. Serostatus for CMV was the only available immune exposure information. Most TCR beta V segments were productive about 87% or about 30% of the time in an earlier analysis.

60 Vbeta and 13 Jbeta primers were used in PCR. The repertoire was sequenced with immunoSEQ multiplex PCR; TCRdb's copy has only in-frame clones and lacks some. The data contain about 130,000 clones, roughly 71% of them singletons. This CDR3 region has 13 residues. Trimming stripped 2 bases from V and 5 bases from J, with 10 bases between. Germline V lookup: CDR1 SGHTS, CDR2 YDEGEE. This chain connects TRBV5-8 to TRBJ1-1; no firm D call. The source is a woman in her thirties or forties in good health and CMV-seronegative. Sequencing input: PBMCs. The CDR3 DNA reads as TGTGCCAGCAGCTTTCGGGGAGGGACTGAAGCTTTCTTT. Its protein product is CASSFRGGTEAFF.